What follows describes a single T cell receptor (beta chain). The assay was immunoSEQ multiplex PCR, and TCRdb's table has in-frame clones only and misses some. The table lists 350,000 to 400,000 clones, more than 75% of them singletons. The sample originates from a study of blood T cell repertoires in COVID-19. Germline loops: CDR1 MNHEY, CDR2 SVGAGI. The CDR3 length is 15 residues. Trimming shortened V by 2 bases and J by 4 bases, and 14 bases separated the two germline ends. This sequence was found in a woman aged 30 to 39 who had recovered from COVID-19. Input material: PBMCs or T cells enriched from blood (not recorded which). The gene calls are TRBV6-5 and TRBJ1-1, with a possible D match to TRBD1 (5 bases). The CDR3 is CASSYRGGIATEAFF. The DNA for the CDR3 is TGTGCCAGCAGTTACCGGGGGGGTATCGCCACTGAAGCTTTCTTT.